These T cell receptor beta chains were read from a single sample in a study of T cells in narcolepsy. Using immunoSEQ multiplex PCR, the repertoire was profiled, and TCRdb retains in-frame clones only, with some absent. The repertoire holds more than 10,000 clones, with roughly 94% as singletons. The sequencing sample was made of CD45RA- memory CD4+ T cells from PBMCs. The source is a human donor with narcolepsy. Each CDR3 is given with its conserved first and last residue. The order of the fields is V gene, D gene, J gene, clone size, CDR3 DNA, CDR3 protein. D genes are given only for firm matches. The size of a clone is reported for some rows only, either as once, few or many, or as a class for expanded clones.

>TRBV10-3|.|TRBJ2-1|.
TGTGCCATCAGTGCCGAGCAAAGACTAGGACAGTTCTTC
CAISAEQRLGQFF
>TRBV19|.|TRBJ2-1|.
TGTGCCAGTAGTATGGTGGGAAACAATGAGCAGTTCTTC
CASSMVGNNEQFF
>TRBV19|TRBD2|TRBJ2-1|.
TGTGCCAGTAGTAGGGTGGCAGGCCGGGGGGGTGAGCAGTTCTTC
CASSRVAGRGGEQFF
>TRBV18|.|TRBJ1-1|.
TGTGCCAGCTCACCCCAAGGGGGGAACACTGAAGCTTTCTTT
CASSPQGGNTEAFF
>TRBV6-4|.|TRBJ1-1|.
TGTGCCAGCAGTGAGGGGCGGAACACTGAAGCTTTCTTT
CASSEGRNTEAFF
>TRBV7-8|TRBD1|TRBJ2-4|.
TGTGCCAGCAGCCCGGGGACAGGGCTAGCCAAAAACATTCAGTACTTC
CASSPGTGLAKNIQYF
>TRBV27|TRBD1|TRBJ1-2|once
TGTGCCAGCAGGCGGGGCAGGACAGGCCTAGACTATGGCTACACCTTC
CASRRGRTGLDYGYTF
>TRBV30|.|TRBJ2-3|.
TGTGCCTGGAGTAACGGGTTAACAGATACGCAGTATTTT
CAWSNGLTDTQYF
>TRBV25-1|TRBD2|TRBJ2-3|.
TGTGCCAGCAGTGATTGGGCTAGCGGGGGCACCACAGATACGCAGTATTTT
CASSDWASGGTTDTQYF
>TRBV30|.|TRBJ1-5|.
TGTGCCTGGAGTCAGGGGAATAGCAATCAGCCCCAGCATTTT
CAWSQGNSNQPQHF
>TRBV6-4|TRBD1|TRBJ1-5|.
TGTGCCAGCAAGAGGGACAGCTATAGCAATCAGCCCCAGCATTTT
CASKRDSYSNQPQHF
>TRBV5-1|.|TRBJ2-6|once
TGCGCCAGCAGCTTGGGGGCGTTCCGGGATGGGGCCAACGTCCTGACTTTC
CASSLGAFRDGANVLTF
>TRBV7-3|.|TRBJ2-6|.
TGTGCCAGCAGCGCGCAATCACGCTTACAAAGTCGGGCCAACGTCCTGACTTTC
CASSAQSRLQSRANVLTF
>TRBV11-1|.|TRBJ2-7|.
TGTGCCAGCAGCGCCTCCCTGACTGCGGCCTACGAGCAGTACTTC
CASSASLTAAYEQYF
>TRBV7-3|.|TRBJ2-1|.
TGTGCCAGCGGGCCGGCTCACCACAATGAGCAGTTCTTC
CASGPAHHNEQFF
>TRBV19|TRBD1|TRBJ2-5|.
TGTGCCAGTAGTATGGGGACAGGGACACAAGAGACCCAGTACTTC
CASSMGTGTQETQYF
>TRBV6-5|.|TRBJ1-5|once
TGTGCCAGCAACTCCGAAGGGGGCAATCAGCCCCAGCATTTT
CASNSEGGNQPQHF
>TRBV7-2|TRBD2|TRBJ2-7|.
TGTGCCAGCAGCTTAGGTGGGAGGGGTAACGAGCAGTACTTC
CASSLGGRGNEQYF
>TRBV29-1|TRBD1|TRBJ1-5|.
TGCAGCGTTACGGGACAGGACGATCAGCCCCAGCATTTT
CSVTGQDDQPQHF
>TRBV19|.|TRBJ1-6|few
TGTGCCAGTAGTATAGACAGGGCAGAGAATTCACCCCTCCACTTT
CASSIDRAENSPLHF
>TRBV9|TRBD1|TRBJ1-1|.
TGTGCCAGCAGCGTAGAGGGGGCGGGGAGCACTGAAGCTTTCTTT
CASSVEGAGSTEAFF
>TRBV10-3|.|TRBJ2-7|.
TGTGCCATCAGTCAAATTCGACTAAAGCAGTACTTC
CAISQIRLKQYF
>TRBV7-3|.|TRBJ1-2|.
TGTGCCAGCAGCGTCGACGGGTCCTATGGCTACACCTTC
CASSVDGSYGYTF
>TRBV4-1|TRBD1|TRBJ1-2|.
TGCGCCGGATCCGGGACAGGGGATTCCTATGGCTACACCTTC
CAGSGTGDSYGYTF
>TRBV7-3|TRBD2|TRBJ2-5|.
TGTGCCAGCAGCTCCCGACTAGCGGGGGGGCAAGAGACCCAGTACTTC
CASSSRLAGGQETQYF
>TRBV5-8|.|TRBJ1-1|.
TGTGCCAGCAGCTTGAACATCGCTGAAGCTTTCTTT
CASSLNIAEAFF
>TRBV2|.|TRBJ2-5|few
TGTGCCAGCAGTTTTACAGGGATCGAGACCCAGTACTTC
CASSFTGIETQYF
>TRBV29-1|.|TRBJ1-3|.
TGCAGCGTTGGTTGGAGCTCTGGAAACACCATATATTTT
CSVGWSSGNTIYF
>TRBV21-1|.|TRBJ1-2|once
TGTGCCAGCAGCCTTCCGGGGGTATCCTATGGCTACACCTTC
CASSLPGVSYGYTF